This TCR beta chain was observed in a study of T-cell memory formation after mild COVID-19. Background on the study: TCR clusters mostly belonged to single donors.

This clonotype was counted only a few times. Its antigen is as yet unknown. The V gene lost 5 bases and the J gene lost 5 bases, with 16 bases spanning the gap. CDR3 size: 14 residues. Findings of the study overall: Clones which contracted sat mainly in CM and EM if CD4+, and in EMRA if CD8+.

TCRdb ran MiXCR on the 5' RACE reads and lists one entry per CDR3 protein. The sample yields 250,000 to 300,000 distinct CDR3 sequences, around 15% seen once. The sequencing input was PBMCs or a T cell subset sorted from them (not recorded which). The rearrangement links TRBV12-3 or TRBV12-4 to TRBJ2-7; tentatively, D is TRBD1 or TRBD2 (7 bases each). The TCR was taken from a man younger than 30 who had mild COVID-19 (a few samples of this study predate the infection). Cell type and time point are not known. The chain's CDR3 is CASSPGGAQNEQYF. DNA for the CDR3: TGTGCCAGCAGTCCAGGGGGGGCGCAGAACGAGCAGTACTTC.